This T cell receptor beta chain was retrieved from a study of T-cell memory formation after mild COVID-19. Study results and limitations: Some SARS-CoV-2-responding clones were already detected in memory before infection.

Regarding this clonotype: The antigen remains unidentified.

Germline-derived CDR1 and CDR2 are MNHEY and SVGEGT. V lost 0 bases, J lost 6 bases, and 7 bases stayed unmatched. The CDR3 runs 15 residues. TCRdb redid the calling of the 5' RACE reads with MiXCR, one entry per CDR3 protein. The data hold some 180,000 distinct CDR3 sequences, with around 18% observed a single time. This sequence originates from a man between 18 and 29 years old who had mild COVID-19 (a few samples of this study predate the infection). Cell type and time point are not known. The specimen was PBMCs or a T cell subset sorted from them (not recorded which). The chain recombines TRBV6-2 or TRBV6-3 with TRBJ2-7, with 8 nucleotides matching TRBD1. The CDR3 loop is CASSYSAGGRLEQYF. The CDR3 DNA reads as TGTGCCAGCAGTTACTCGGCAGGGGGCCGGCTCGAGCAGTACTTC.